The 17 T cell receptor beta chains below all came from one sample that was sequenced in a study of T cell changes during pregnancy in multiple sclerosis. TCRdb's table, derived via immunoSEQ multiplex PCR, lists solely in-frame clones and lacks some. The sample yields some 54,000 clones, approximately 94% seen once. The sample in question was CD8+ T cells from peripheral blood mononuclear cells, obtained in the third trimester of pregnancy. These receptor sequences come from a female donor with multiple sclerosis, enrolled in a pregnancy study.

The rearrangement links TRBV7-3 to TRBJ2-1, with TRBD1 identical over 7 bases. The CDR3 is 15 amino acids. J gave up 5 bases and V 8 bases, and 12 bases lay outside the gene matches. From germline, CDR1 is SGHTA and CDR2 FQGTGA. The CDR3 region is CASQKTGTDNNEQFF. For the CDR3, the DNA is TGTGCCAGCCAGAAAACCGGGACAGATAACAATGAGCAGTTCTTC.

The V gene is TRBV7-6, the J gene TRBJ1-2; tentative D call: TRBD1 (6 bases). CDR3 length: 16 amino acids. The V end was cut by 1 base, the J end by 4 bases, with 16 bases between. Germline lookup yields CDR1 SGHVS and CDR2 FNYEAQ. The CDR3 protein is CASSLGGGQAVYGYTF. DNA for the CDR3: TGTGCCAGCAGCTTAGGGGGGGGCCAGGCCGTCTATGGCTACACCTTC.

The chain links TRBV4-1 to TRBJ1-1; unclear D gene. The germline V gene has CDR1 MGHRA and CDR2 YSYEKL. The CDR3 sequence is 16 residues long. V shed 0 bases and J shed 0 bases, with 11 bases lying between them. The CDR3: CASSQEIAQLNTEAFF. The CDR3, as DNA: TGCGCCAGCAGCCAAGAAATTGCACAGTTGAACACTGAAGCTTTCTTT.

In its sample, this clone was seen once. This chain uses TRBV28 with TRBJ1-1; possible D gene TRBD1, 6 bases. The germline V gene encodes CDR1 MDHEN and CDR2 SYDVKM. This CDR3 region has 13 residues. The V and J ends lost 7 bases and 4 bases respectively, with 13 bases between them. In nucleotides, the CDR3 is TGTGCCAGCACCCTTACAGGGCTCACTGAAGCTTTCTTT. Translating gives CASTLTGLTEAFF.

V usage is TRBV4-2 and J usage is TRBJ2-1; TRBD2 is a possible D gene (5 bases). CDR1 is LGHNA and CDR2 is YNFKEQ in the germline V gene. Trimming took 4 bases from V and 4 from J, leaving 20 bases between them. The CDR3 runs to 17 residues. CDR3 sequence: CASSPNQASGTYNEQFF. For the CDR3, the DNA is TGTGCCAGCAGCCCTAACCAGGCCAGCGGTACGTACAATGAGCAGTTCTTC.

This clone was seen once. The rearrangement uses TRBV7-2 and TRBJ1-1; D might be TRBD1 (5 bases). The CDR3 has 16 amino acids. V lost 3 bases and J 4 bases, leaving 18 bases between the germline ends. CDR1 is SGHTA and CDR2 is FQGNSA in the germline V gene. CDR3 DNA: TGTGCCAGCAGCTTCCGGGACTCGCTCCTGGTCACTGAAGCTTTCTTT. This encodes CASSFRDSLLVTEAFF.

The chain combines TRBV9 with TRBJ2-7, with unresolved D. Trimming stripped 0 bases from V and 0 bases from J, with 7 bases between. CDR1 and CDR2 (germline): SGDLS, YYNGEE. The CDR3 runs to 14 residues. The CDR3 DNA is TGTGCCAGCAGCGTAGCCAGTTCCTCCTACGAGCAGTACTTC. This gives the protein CASSVASSSYEQYF. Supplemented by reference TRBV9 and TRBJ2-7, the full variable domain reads DSGVTQTPKHLITATGQRVTLRCSPRSGDLSVYWYQQSLDQGLQFLIQYYNGEERAKGNILERFSAQQFPDLHSELNLSSLELGDSALYFCASSVASSSYEQYFGPGTRLTVT.

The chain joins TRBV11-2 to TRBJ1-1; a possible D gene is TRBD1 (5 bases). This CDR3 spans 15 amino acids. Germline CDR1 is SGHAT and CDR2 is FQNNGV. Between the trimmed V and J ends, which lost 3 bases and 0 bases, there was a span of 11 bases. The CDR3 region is CASSFAGTLNTEAFF. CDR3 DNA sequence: TGTGCCAGCAGCTTCGCCGGGACTCTGAACACTGAAGCTTTCTTT.

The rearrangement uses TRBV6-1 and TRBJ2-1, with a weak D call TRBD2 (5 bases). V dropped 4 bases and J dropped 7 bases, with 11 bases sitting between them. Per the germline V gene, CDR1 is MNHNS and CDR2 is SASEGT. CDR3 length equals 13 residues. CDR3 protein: CASSGSETNEQFF. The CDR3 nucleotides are TGTGCCAGCAGTGGTAGCGAAACAAATGAGCAGTTCTTC.

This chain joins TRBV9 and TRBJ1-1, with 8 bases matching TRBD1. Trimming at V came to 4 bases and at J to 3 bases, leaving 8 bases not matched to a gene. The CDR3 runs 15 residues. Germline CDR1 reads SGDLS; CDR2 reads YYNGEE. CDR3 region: CASSPTGVGYTEAFF. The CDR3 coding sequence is TGTGCCAGCAGCCCGACAGGGGTCGGATACACTGAAGCTTTCTTT.

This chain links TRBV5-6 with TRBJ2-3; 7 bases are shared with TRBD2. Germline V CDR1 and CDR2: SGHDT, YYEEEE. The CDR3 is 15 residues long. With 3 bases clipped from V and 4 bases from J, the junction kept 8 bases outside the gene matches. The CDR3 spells CASSWGTSVADTQYF. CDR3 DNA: TGTGCCAGCAGCTGGGGAACTAGCGTAGCAGATACGCAGTATTTT.

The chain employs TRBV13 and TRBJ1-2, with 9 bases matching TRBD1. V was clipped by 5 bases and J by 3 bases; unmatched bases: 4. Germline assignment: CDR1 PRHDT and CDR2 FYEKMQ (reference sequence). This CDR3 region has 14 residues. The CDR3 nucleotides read TGTGCCAGCAGCCCAGGGGACAGGGACTATGGCTACACCTTC. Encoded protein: CASSPGDRDYGYTF.

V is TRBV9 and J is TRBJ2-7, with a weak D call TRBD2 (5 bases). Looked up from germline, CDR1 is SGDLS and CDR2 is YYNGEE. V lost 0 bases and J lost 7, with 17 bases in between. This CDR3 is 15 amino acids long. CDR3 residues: CASSVVPSGSGEQYF. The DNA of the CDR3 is TGTGCCAGCAGCGTAGTGCCCTCAGGATCGGGGGAGCAGTACTTC.

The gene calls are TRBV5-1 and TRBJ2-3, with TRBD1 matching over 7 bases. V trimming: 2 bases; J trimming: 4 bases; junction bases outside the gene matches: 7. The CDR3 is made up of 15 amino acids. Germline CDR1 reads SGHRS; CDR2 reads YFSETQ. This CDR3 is CASSFEGGIPDTQYF. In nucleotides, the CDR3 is TGCGCCAGCAGCTTCGAAGGGGGCATACCAGATACGCAGTATTTT.

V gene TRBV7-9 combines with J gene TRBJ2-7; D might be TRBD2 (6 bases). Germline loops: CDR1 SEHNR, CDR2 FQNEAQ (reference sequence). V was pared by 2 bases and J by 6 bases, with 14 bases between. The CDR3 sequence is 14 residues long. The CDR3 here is CASSLIGSELEQYF. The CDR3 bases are TGTGCCAGCAGCTTAATCGGGAGCGAACTCGAGCAGTACTTC.

The CDR3 protein is CASSREGAPNTEAFF. The CDR3 DNA follows: TGCGCCAGCAGCCGGGAAGGGGCCCCGAACACTGAAGCTTTCTTT. The J gene is TRBJ1-1, the V gene TRBV4-1, with D possibly matching TRBD1 (5 bases). The CDR3 sequence is 15 residues long. The germline V gene encodes CDR1 MGHRA and CDR2 YSYEKL. Trimming removed 4 bases from V and 1 base from J, with 13 bases in between.

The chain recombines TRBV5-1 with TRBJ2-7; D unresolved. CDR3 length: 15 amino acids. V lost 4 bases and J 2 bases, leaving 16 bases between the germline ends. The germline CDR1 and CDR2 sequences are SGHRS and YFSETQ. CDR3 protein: CASSPSGGSTYEQYF. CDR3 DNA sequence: TGCGCCAGCAGCCCAAGTGGCGGATCTACCTACGAGCAGTACTTC.